A selection of T cell receptor beta chains follows, all from one sample in a study of long-term antiretroviral therapy in people with HIV. Produced via immunoSEQ multiplex PCR; TCRdb's table is partial and in-frame only. The data contain around 24,000 clones, about four fifths of them seen just once; the ten biggest clones take up 23%. The material sequenced was unsorted PBMCs, taken 0.4 years after starting antiretroviral therapy. These receptors all stem from a man between 45 and 60 years old with HIV. CDR3s include the opening cysteine and the closing phenylalanine or tryptophan. The order of the fields is V gene, J gene, CDR3 protein.

TRBV27,TRBJ2-1,CASSYSGEVYNEQFF
TRBV2,TRBJ1-1,CASTSLTVNTEAFF
TRBV4-3,TRBJ1-2,CASSQDRPARYGYTF
TRBV5-6,TRBJ1-5,CASSSTGKVGNQPQHF
TRBV7-9,TRBJ2-3,CASSFPAGGRRDTQYF
TRBV7-9,TRBJ1-2,CASSLEPGGRSGYTF
TRBV9,TRBJ2-7,CASSDPLSYEQYF
TRBV30,TRBJ1-5,CAWSPVYGTGASQPQHF
TRBV2,TRBJ2-7,CASSEGGFGTYEQYF
TRBV5-1,TRBJ2-2,CASSLSGTNTGELFF
TRBV6-1,TRBJ2-1,CASSGGTALSSYNEQFF
TRBV5-1,TRBJ2-6,CASSLAGGFSGANVLTF
TRBV10-3,TRBJ1-1,CAISPSKGPNTEAFF
TRBV29-1,TRBJ2-1,CSGGSVDYNEQFF
TRBV29-1,TRBJ1-1,CSGKDRGPDTEAFF
TRBV5-1,TRBJ2-1,CASSSLPDVLSYNEQFF
TRBV5-1,TRBJ2-7,CASSLGSSYEQYF
TRBV5-4,TRBJ1-1,CASSRGQFNTEAFF
TRBV5-8,TRBJ1-5,CASSLEPYQPQHF
TRBV28,TRBJ2-7,CASSLGGVYYEQYF
TRBV27,TRBJ1-5,CASSYPGQGADQPQHF
TRBV18,TRBJ1-4,CASSPQRTGYEKLFF
TRBV28,TRBJ1-1,CASSLNQGAEAFF
TRBV19,TRBJ1-2,CASTLGLRAGYGYTF
TRBV2,TRBJ1-6,CASRGGASYNSPLHF